The 28 T cell receptor beta chains given below trace back to one sample, sequenced in a study of blood T cell repertoires in COVID-19. The table came from immunoSEQ multiplex PCR; TCRdb's copy has only in-frame clones and leaves some out. The table includes some 93,000 clones, 75% to 90% detected once. Sequences were obtained from peripheral blood. The source of these receptors is a man aged 60 to 75 with acute or convalescent COVID-19.

The V gene is TRBV28, the J gene TRBJ1-1; 7 bases line up with TRBD1. Trimming removed 4 bases from V and 1 base from J; junction bases left unmatched: 9. This CDR3 has 16 amino acids. Germline V gene lookup returns CDR1 MDHEN and CDR2 SYDVKM. CDR3 sequence reads: CASSSLLQGSNTEAFF. CDR3 sequence (DNA): TGTGCCAGCAGTTCACTGCTACAGGGGTCGAACACTGAAGCTTTCTTT.

The chain links TRBV5-6 to TRBJ2-2, with 11 nucleotides matching TRBD2. The CDR3 contains 16 residues. Unmatched junction bases numbered 3, after V lost 4 bases and J lost 1 base. From germline, CDR1 is SGHDT and CDR2 YYEEEE. The DNA of the CDR3 is TGTGCCAGCAGCCCGGGACTAGCGGAGAACACCGGGGAGCTGTTTTTT. It translates to CASSPGLAENTGELFF. The whole variable domain, remainder taken from reference TRBV5-6 and TRBJ2-2, is DAGVTQSPTHLIKTRGQQVTLRCSPKSGHDTVSWYQQALGQGPQFIFQYYEEEERQRGNFPDRFSGHQFPNYSSELNVNALLLGDSALYLCASSPGLAENTGELFFGEGSRLTVL.

The CDR3 region has the DNA TGCGCCAGCAGCCAAGGTGGAGTCTCCTACAATGAGCAGTTCTTC. It specifies CASSQGGVSYNEQFF. J is TRBJ2-1 and V is TRBV4-1; D not resolved. This CDR3 region has 15 residues. V was cut by 1 base and J by 0 bases, with 7 bases left in between. Germline CDR1 reads MGHRA; CDR2 reads YSYEKL.

This clone showed up just once. The rearrangement joins TRBV5-4 to TRBJ1-6; perhaps TRBD1 as D (5 bases). Trimming removed 4 bases at V and 8 bases at J, with 19 bases between. The germline gives CDR1 SGHNT, CDR2 YYREEE (reference sequence). The CDR3 runs to 16 residues. The CDR3 nucleotides read TGTGCCAGCAGCAGTGCTCGGGGGATAATTGATTCACCCCTCCACTTT. Translation gives CASSSARGIIDSPLHF.

The table lists this clone with a count of one. This rearrangement joins TRBV10-2 to TRBJ1-2, with TRBD1 matching 9 bases. Germline trimming cut 6 bases from V and 3 bases from J; bases unmatched to any gene: 5. The CDR3 length is 14 residues. CDR1 WSHSY and CDR2 SAAADI come from the germline V gene. CDR3 amino acids: CASREGQGYYGYTF. CDR3 coding DNA: TGCGCCAGCAGAGAGGGACAGGGCTACTATGGCTACACCTTC.

In nucleotides, the CDR3 is TGTGCCAGCAGCTTGGGTTCATTCAACGAGCAGTACTTC. This codes for CASSLGSFNEQYF. J is TRBJ2-7 and V is TRBV5-4; D ambiguous. Germline values: CDR1 SGHNT, CDR2 YYREEE (reference sequence). V was pared by 0 bases and J by 5 bases, with 9 bases between. The CDR3 contains 13 residues. Using reference TRBV5-4 and TRBJ2-7 for the parts outside the CDR3, the full variable domain is ETGVTQSPTHLIKTRGQQVTLRCSSQSGHNTVSWYQQALGQGPQFIFQYYREEENGRGNFPPRFSGLQFPNYSSELNVNALELDDSALYLCASSLGSFNEQYFGPGTRLTVT.

The V call is TRBV6-5, the J call TRBJ2-1, with TRBD1 matching 7 bases. The trim removed 5 bases at V and 1 base at J, leaving 2 bases unmatched. The germline gives CDR1 MNHEY, CDR2 SVGAGI. The CDR3 runs to 14 residues. The CDR3 is CASSRTGSYNEQFF. The CDR3 region has the DNA TGTGCCAGCAGTCGGACAGGATCCTACAATGAGCAGTTCTTC.

A single count supports this clone. This sequence joins TRBV9 and TRBJ2-3; 11 bases are a match to TRBD2. The CDR3 length is 19 residues. Germline-derived CDR1 and CDR2 are SGDLS and YYNGEE. Trimming cost V 3 bases and J 4 bases; bases outside gene matches: 16. The CDR3 nucleotides read TGTGCCAGCAGCGCCAACCCTAGCGGGGGGCCACTTCGGGCAGATACGCAGTATTTT. This sequence encodes CASSANPSGGPLRADTQYF. Drawing the rest from reference TRBV9 and TRBJ2-3, the complete variable domain is DSGVTQTPKHLITATGQRVTLRCSPRSGDLSVYWYQQSLDQGLQFLIQYYNGEERAKGNILERFSAQQFPDLHSELNLSSLELGDSALYFCASSANPSGGPLRADTQYFGPGTRLTVL.

The V and J genes are TRBV6-5 and TRBJ2-1, with D possibly TRBD2 on 6 matching bases. The CDR3 covers 14 residues. Germline CDR1 and CDR2: MNHEY and SVGAGI. Trimming cost V 2 bases and J 9 bases, with 14 bases left between them. DNA for the CDR3: TGTGCCAGCAGTTACAGTCTGACTAGTTTTGAGCAGTTCTTC. Translation: CASSYSLTSFEQFF.

The chain couples TRBV18 to TRBJ2-3; 10 bases align to TRBD1. The CDR3 consists of 16 residues. Germline V gene sequence: CDR1 KGHSH, CDR2 LQKENI. V shed 2 bases and J 2 bases; nucleotides not matched to a gene: 4. This CDR3 is CASSPWTGGYTDTQYF. In nucleotides, the CDR3 is TGTGCCAGCTCACCATGGACAGGGGGTTACACAGATACGCAGTATTTT.

V gene TRBV6-2 or TRBV6-3 combines with J gene TRBJ1-2; 9 bases are a match to TRBD1. This CDR3 comprises 14 residues. CDR1 and CDR2 (germline): MNHEY, SVGEGT. Losses at the gene ends were 5 bases for V and 8 bases for J; bases not matched to a gene: 9. The CDR3 region has the DNA TGTGCCAGCAGTACCCGGGACAGGGTGCTCGGCTACACCTTC. Encoded protein: CASSTRDRVLGYTF.

The chain carries TRBV19 and TRBJ2-7; TRBD2 aligns across 12 bases. Germline assignment: CDR1 LNHDA and CDR2 SQIVND (reference sequence). V shed 4 bases and J 6 bases; nucleotides not matched to a gene: 1. The length of the CDR3 is 13 residues. The CDR3 region has the DNA TGTGCCAGTAGTACGACTAGCGGGAGCGAGCAGTACTTC. Translating gives CASSTTSGSEQYF.

The CDR3 DNA follows: TGTGCCAGCAGCTCTCGGGGACTAGCGGAAGAGACCCAGTACTTC. Encoded protein: CASSSRGLAEETQYF. J is TRBJ2-5 and V is TRBV7-8, with TRBD2 matching over 11 bases. V dropped 4 bases and J dropped 3; count of bases not matched to a gene: 4. Germline V gene data show CDR1 as SGHVS and CDR2 as FQNEAQ. CDR3 length equals 15 residues.

The rearrangement uses TRBV9 and TRBJ2-7; 11 bases line up with TRBD1. The CDR3 runs to 16 residues. V trimming: 4 bases; J trimming: 3 bases; junction bases outside the gene matches: 9. Germline V gene data show CDR1 as SGDLS and CDR2 as YYNGEE. The CDR3 bases are TGTGCCAGCAGCCCAGGGGTCGGGACAGGGGGCTACGAGCAGTACTTC. It specifies CASSPGVGTGGYEQYF.

The J gene is TRBJ1-2, the V gene TRBV7-3, with D perhaps matching TRBD1 (6 bases). V was clipped by 5 bases and J by 4 bases, with 14 bases between them. Germline CDR1 reads SGHTA; CDR2 reads FQGTGA. CDR3 size: 14 residues. CDR3 region: CASSPRGGGYGYTF. In nucleotides, the CDR3 is TGTGCCAGCAGCCCCCGTGGGGGCGGCTATGGCTACACCTTC.

The rearrangement joins TRBV7-9 to TRBJ1-2; D is undetermined. This CDR3 region has 15 residues. From germline, CDR1 is SEHNR and CDR2 FQNEAQ (reference sequence). V lost 5 bases, J lost 4 bases, and 17 bases lay in between. CDR3 loop: CASSLDGQTIYGYTF. The CDR3 coding sequence is TGTGCCAGCAGCCTCGACGGCCAGACAATCTATGGCTACACCTTC.

This chain joins TRBV7-6 and TRBJ1-1; no firm D call. Germline V gene lookup returns CDR1 SGHVS and CDR2 FNYEAQ. The V gene lost 4 bases and the J gene lost 1 base, with 7 bases spanning the gap. There are 13 residues in the CDR3. CDR3 loop: CASSSLPNTEAFF. For the CDR3, the DNA is TGTGCCAGCAGCTCCCTCCCGAACACTGAAGCTTTCTTT.

The count of this clone is one. The chain couples TRBV25-1 to TRBJ2-2; D gene ambiguous. Trimming took 4 bases from V and 7 from J, leaving 10 bases between them. Germline lookup yields CDR1 MGHDK and CDR2 SYGVNS. This CDR3 is built from 13 residues. CDR3 protein: CASSVLRGGELFF. DNA of the CDR3: TGTGCCAGCAGTGTTCTCCGCGGCGGGGAGCTGTTTTTT.

The V call is TRBV5-1, the J call TRBJ2-3, with TRBD1 matching 11 bases. With 0 bases clipped from V and 5 bases from J, the junction kept 8 bases outside the gene matches. CDR1 SGHRS and CDR2 YFSETQ come from the germline V gene. This CDR3 spans 17 amino acids. CDR3 coding DNA: TGCGCCAGCAGCTTGGCCGGACAGGGGGCGATCGGAGATACGCAGTATTTT. Its protein product is CASSLAGQGAIGDTQYF.

V usage is TRBV5-8 and J usage is TRBJ2-5; 7 positions agree with TRBD1. The ends lost 4 bases at V and 4 bases at J; junction bases unmatched: 10. Germline V lookup: CDR1 SGHTS, CDR2 YDEGEE. The CDR3 contains 15 residues. The DNA for the CDR3 is TGTGCCAGCAGCCCGGTCGGACAGGTCGGAGAGACCCAGTACTTC. Protein product: CASSPVGQVGETQYF.

The rearrangement links TRBV3-1 (or the pseudogene TRBV3-2) to TRBJ1-6; D perhaps matches TRBD1 (6 bases). There are 13 residues in the CDR3. Trimming removed 5 bases at V and 7 bases at J, with 9 bases between. Germline V CDR1 and CDR2: LGHDT, YNNKEL (reference sequence). In nucleotides, the CDR3 is TGTGCCAGCAGCGATACAGGGAATTCACCCCTCCACTTT. Translating it yields CASSDTGNSPLHF.

This chain joins TRBV28 and TRBJ1-2; 10 bases align to TRBD1. The junction had 4 bases not matched to a gene; V was cut back by 6 bases and J by 9 bases. Per the germline V gene, CDR1 is MDHEN and CDR2 is SYDVKM. The CDR3 loop spans 12 amino acids. The CDR3: CASRTGGARYTF. Written as DNA, the CDR3 is TGTGCCAGCAGGACAGGGGGCGCGCGCTACACCTTC.

The chain joins TRBV19 to TRBJ1-2, with TRBD1 matching over 8 bases. V trimming: 5 bases; J trimming: 4 bases; junction bases outside the gene matches: 9. Germline lookup yields CDR1 LNHDA and CDR2 SQIVND (reference sequence). There are 15 residues in the CDR3. The CDR3 loop reads CASSWPGQASYGYTF. The DNA for the CDR3 is TGTGCCAGTAGTTGGCCGGGACAGGCCTCCTATGGCTACACCTTC. The complete variable domain, with remaining parts taken from reference TRBV19 and TRBJ1-2, reads DGGITQSPKYLFRKEGQNVTLSCEQNLNHDAMYWYRQDPGQGLRLIYYSQIVNDFQKGDIAEGYSVSREKKESFPLTVTSAQKNPTAFYLCASSWPGQASYGYTFGSGTRLTVV.

The chain has TRBV5-1 and TRBJ1-2; tentatively, D is TRBD1 (6 bases). The V and J ends lost 0 bases and 3 bases respectively, with 9 bases between them. The CDR3 has 14 residues. Germline CDR1 is SGHRS and CDR2 is YFSETQ. CDR3 in amino acids: CASSLVPGDYGYTF. The CDR3 DNA follows: TGCGCCAGCAGCTTGGTTCCAGGGGACTATGGCTACACCTTC.

The chain carries TRBV7-9 and TRBJ2-1; 9 bases line up with TRBD2. This CDR3 region has 19 residues. CDR1 and CDR2 from the germline V gene are SEHNR and FQNEAQ (reference sequence). V shed 5 bases, J shed 4 bases, and the junction held 18 bases outside the gene matches. This CDR3 is CASSGQNWVLAGVYNEQFF. CDR3 DNA sequence: TGTGCCAGCAGCGGACAGAACTGGGTATTAGCGGGAGTGTACAATGAGCAGTTCTTC.

The chain has TRBV7-9 and TRBJ1-2; D call uncertain. This CDR3 region has 15 residues. The V gene lost 3 bases and the J gene lost 3 bases, with 14 bases spanning the gap. Looked up from germline, CDR1 is SEHNR and CDR2 is FQNEAQ (reference sequence). CDR3 in amino acids: CASSFSRVADYGYTF. The CDR3 nucleotides read TGTGCCAGCAGCTTTTCACGGGTGGCAGACTATGGCTACACCTTC.

The chain links TRBV19 to TRBJ1-1; tentatively, D is TRBD1 (6 bases). V lost 6 bases, J lost 3 bases, and 14 bases lay in between. Germline loops: CDR1 LNHDA, CDR2 SQIVND (reference sequence). The CDR3 consists of 14 residues. In DNA, the CDR3 is TGTGCCAGTAGGGCCAGGGGCAGTCACACTGAAGCTTTCTTT. It encodes CASRARGSHTEAFF.

This clone is a singleton in its sample. The chain has TRBV18 and TRBJ2-7; a weak D match, TRBD2 (5 bases). Germline-derived CDR1 and CDR2 are KGHSH and LQKENI. V was pared by 4 bases and J by 0 bases, with 19 bases between. The CDR3 spans 17 residues. CDR3 region: CASSQPGLRKSSYEQYF. The DNA for the CDR3 is TGTGCCAGCTCACAACCCGGACTCAGAAAAAGCTCCTACGAGCAGTACTTC.